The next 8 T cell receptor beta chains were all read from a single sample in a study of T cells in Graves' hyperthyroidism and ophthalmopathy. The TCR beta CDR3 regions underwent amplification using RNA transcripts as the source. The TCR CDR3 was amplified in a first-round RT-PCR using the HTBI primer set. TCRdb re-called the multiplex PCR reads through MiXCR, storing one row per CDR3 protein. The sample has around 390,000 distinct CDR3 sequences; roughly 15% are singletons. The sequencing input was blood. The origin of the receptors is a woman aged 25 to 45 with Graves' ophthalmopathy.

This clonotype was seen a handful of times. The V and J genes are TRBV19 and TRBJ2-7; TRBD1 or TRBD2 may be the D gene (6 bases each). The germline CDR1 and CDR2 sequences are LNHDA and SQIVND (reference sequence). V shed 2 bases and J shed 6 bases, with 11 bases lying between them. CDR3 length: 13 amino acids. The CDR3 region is CASSINGGGEQYF. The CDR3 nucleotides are TGTGCCAGTAGTATAAACGGAGGGGGCGAGCAGTACTTC.

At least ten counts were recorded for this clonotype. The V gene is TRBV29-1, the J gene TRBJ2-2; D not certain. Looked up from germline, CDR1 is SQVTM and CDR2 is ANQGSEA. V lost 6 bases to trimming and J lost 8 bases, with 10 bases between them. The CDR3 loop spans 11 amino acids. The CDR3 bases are TGCAGCGTGACCTCGGTAGGGGAGCTGTTTTTT. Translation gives CSVTSVGELFF.

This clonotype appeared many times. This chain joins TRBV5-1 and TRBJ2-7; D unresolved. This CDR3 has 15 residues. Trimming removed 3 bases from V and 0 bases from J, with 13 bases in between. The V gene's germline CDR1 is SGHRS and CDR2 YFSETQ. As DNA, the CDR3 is TGCGCCAGCAGCTCCTTTGCTGCAACCTCCTACGAGCAGTACTTC. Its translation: CASSSFAATSYEQYF.

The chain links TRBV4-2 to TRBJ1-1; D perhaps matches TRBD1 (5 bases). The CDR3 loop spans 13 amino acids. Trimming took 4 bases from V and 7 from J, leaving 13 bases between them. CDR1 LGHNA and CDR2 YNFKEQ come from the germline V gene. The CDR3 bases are TGTGCCAGCAGCCTTCGGGGGGACGATGAAGCTTTCTTT. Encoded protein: CASSLRGDDEAFF.

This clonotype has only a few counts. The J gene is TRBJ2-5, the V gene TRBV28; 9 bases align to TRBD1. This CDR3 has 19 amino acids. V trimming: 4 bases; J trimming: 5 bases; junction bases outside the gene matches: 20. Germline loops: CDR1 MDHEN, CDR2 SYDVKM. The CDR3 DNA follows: TGTGCCAGCAGTTCGCTCATTGGGACAGGGTTACTGCCACGGGAGACCCAGTACTTC. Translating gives CASSSLIGTGLLPRETQYF. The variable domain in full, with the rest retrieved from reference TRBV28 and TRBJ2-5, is DVKVTQSSRYLVKRTGEKVFLECVQDMDHENMFWYRQDPGLGLRLIYFSYDVKMKEKGDIPEGYSVSREKKERFSLILESASTNQTSMYLCASSSLIGTGLLPRETQYFGPGTRLLVL.

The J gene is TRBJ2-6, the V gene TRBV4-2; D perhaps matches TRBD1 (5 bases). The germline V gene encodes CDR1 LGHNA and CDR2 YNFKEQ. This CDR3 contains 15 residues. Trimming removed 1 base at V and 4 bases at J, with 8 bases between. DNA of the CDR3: TGTGCCAGCAGCCAAGCAGGGCCCGGGGCCAACGTCCTGACTTTC. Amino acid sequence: CASSQAGPGANVLTF.

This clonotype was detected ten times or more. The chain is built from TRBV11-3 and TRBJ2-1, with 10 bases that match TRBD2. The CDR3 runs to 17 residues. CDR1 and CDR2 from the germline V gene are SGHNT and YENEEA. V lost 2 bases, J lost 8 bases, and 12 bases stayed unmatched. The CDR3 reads CASSLFASGGIGDEQFF. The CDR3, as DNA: TGTGCCAGCAGCTTATTCGCTAGCGGGGGTATAGGCGATGAGCAGTTCTTC. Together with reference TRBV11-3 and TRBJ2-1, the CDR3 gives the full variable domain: EAGVVQSPRYKIIEKKQPVAFWCNPISGHNTLYWYLQNLGQGPELLIRYENEEAVDDSQLPKDRFSAERLKGVDSTLKIQPAELGDSAVYLCASSLFASGGIGDEQFFGPGTRLTVL.

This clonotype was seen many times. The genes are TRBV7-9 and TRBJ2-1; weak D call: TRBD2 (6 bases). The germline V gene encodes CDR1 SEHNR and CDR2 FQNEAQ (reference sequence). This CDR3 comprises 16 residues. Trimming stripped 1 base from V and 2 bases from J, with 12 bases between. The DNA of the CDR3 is TGTGCCAGCAGCTTAGTTCCGGGGGACCCCTACAATGAGCAGTTCTTC. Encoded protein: CASSLVPGDPYNEQFF. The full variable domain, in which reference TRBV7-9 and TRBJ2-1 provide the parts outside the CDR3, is DTGVSQNPRHKITKRGQNVTFRCDPISEHNRLYWYRQTLGQGPEFLTYFQNEAQLEKSRLLSDRFSAERPKGSFSTLEIQRTEQGDSAMYLCASSLVPGDPYNEQFFGPGTRLTVL.